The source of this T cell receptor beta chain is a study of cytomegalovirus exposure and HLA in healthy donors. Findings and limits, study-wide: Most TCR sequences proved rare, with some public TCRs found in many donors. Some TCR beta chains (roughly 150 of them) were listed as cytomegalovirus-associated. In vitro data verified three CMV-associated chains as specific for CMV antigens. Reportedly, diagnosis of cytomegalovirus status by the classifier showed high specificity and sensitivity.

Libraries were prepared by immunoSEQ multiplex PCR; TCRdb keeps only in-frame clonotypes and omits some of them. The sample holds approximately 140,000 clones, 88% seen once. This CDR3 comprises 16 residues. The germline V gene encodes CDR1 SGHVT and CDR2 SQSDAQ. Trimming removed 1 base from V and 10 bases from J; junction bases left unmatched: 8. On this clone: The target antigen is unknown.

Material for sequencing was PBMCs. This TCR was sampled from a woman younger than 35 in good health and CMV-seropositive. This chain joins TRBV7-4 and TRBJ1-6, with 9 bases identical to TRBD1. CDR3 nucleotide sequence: TGTGCCAGCAGCTTAGGGGACAGGGAGGGACGGTCACCCCTCCACTTT. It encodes CASSLGDREGRSPLHF.